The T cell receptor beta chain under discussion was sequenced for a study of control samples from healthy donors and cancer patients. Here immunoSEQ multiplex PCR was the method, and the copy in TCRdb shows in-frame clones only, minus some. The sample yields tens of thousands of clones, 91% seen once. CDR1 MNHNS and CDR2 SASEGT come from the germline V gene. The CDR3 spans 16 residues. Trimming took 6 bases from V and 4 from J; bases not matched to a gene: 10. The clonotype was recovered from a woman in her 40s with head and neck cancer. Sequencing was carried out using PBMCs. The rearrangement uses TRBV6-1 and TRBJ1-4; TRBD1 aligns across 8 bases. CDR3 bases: TGTGCCAGCAGCGAATGGACAGGGAAGGGTAATGAAAAACTGTTTTTT. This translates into CASSEWTGKGNEKLFF.